These 25 T cell receptor beta chains originate from one sample sequenced in a study of T cell responses to AZD1222 COVID-19 vaccine. The data were produced by immunoSEQ multiplex PCR, yet TCRdb's version contains in-frame clones alone and is incomplete. The sample contains roughly 110,000 clones, over 80% of which appear only once. Sequenced material: peripheral blood, taken 28 days after the second AZD1222 dose. The receptors were gathered from an adult who received the AZD1222 COVID-19 vaccine.

This clone was seen just once. The chain joins TRBV12-3 or TRBV12-4 to TRBJ1-1; no clear D. The CDR3 spans 11 residues. Trimming stripped 3 bases from V and 6 bases from J, with 5 bases between. The CDR3 nucleotides read TGTGCCAGCAGTTTGGGCCCTGAAGCTTTCTTT. Encoded protein: CASSLGPEAFF.

The rearrangement links TRBV19 to TRBJ1-5, with D hard to call. This CDR3 has 16 amino acids. Trimming left V 2 bases short and J 0 bases short, with 11 bases between. The germline CDR1 and CDR2 sequences are LNHDA and SQIVND (reference sequence). The CDR3 nucleotides read TGTGCCAGTAGTATAATTCCGGGATATAGCAATCAGCCCCAGCATTTT. Amino acids: CASSIIPGYSNQPQHF.

This clone was counted a single time. The chain uses TRBV18 and TRBJ1-4; 7 bases agree with TRBD1. V shed 4 bases, J shed 10 bases, and the junction held 12 bases outside the gene matches. CDR1 KGHSH and CDR2 LQKENI come from the germline V gene. The CDR3 contains 15 residues. DNA for the CDR3: TGTGCCAGCTCACTAACCCGGGACAGTCTAACAAAACTGTTTTTT. This translates into CASSLTRDSLTKLFF. Drawing the rest from reference TRBV18 and TRBJ1-4, the complete variable domain is NAGVMQNPRHLVRRRGQEARLRCSPMKGHSHVYWYRQLPEEGLKFMVYLQKENIIDESGMPKERFSAEFPKEGPSILRIQQVVRGDSAAYFCASSLTRDSLTKLFFGSGTQLSVL.

The V call is TRBV5-6, the J call TRBJ2-5; D unresolved. Per germline, CDR1 SGHDT and CDR2 YYEEEE. V was cut by 0 bases and J by 2 bases, with 5 bases left in between. This CDR3 region has 13 residues. CDR3 nucleotides: TGTGCCAGCAGCTTGGGGGTTCAAGAGACCCAGTACTTC. This translates into CASSLGVQETQYF.

This sequence joins TRBV15 and TRBJ1-1; no definite D call. Deletions cut 0 bases from V and 0 bases from J, with 11 bases between. Per germline, CDR1 LNHNV and CDR2 YYDKDF (reference sequence). This CDR3 is built from 16 residues. CDR3 amino acids: CATSRDLSGMNTEAFF. DNA for the CDR3: TGTGCCACCAGCAGAGATCTAAGTGGTATGAACACTGAAGCTTTCTTT.

This clone has a single count. The chain uses TRBV6-6 and TRBJ1-2, with 10 bases matching TRBD1. The CDR3 totals 15 residues. The trim removed 6 bases at V and 8 bases at J, leaving 12 bases unmatched. Germline V lookup: CDR1 MNHNY, CDR2 SVGAGI (reference sequence). In nucleotides, the CDR3 is TGTGCCAGCAGCCAGACAGGGGGCGCTTTAAACGGCTACACCTTC. Its translation: CASSQTGGALNGYTF.

The CDR3 bases are TGCGCCAGCAGCTTGAGTAGGGATCAGCCCCAGCATTTT. Residues: CASSLSRDQPQHF. The chain combines TRBV5-1 with TRBJ1-5; no clear D. Trimming took 1 base from V and 5 from J, leaving 7 bases between them. The CDR3 has 13 residues. The germline gives CDR1 SGHRS, CDR2 YFSETQ.

This clone is a singleton in its sample. This chain connects TRBV5-5 to TRBJ2-7; D may be TRBD2 (6 bases). V was shortened by 0 bases and J by 5 bases, with 18 bases between the two germline ends. CDR1 is SGHKS and CDR2 is YYEKEE in the germline V gene (reference sequence). The CDR3 is made up of 16 amino acids. The CDR3 sequence: CASSLGPPRGSDEQYF. The CDR3 nucleotides read TGTGCCAGCAGCTTGGGCCCCCCTCGGGGGTCCGACGAGCAGTACTTC.

This chain links TRBV6-5 with TRBJ2-3; D may be TRBD1 (6 bases). Germline loops: CDR1 MNHEY, CDR2 SVGAGI. Trimming shortened V by 6 bases and J by 5 bases, and 18 bases separated the two germline ends. The CDR3 runs to 15 residues. The CDR3 sequence is CASRTTGGSVDTQYF. CDR3 in DNA: TGTGCCAGCAGAACGACAGGCGGTAGTGTAGATACGCAGTATTTT.

The V gene is TRBV18, the J gene TRBJ1-5, with 10 positions matching TRBD1. CDR1 KGHSH and CDR2 LQKENI come from the germline V gene. CDR3 length: 16 residues. V shed 3 bases, J shed 2 bases, and the junction held 4 bases outside the gene matches. The CDR3 nucleotides read TGTGCCAGCTCACCGGGACAGGGGAGTCGCAATCAGCCCCAGCATTTT. Amino acid sequence: CASSPGQGSRNQPQHF.

This rearrangement joins TRBV7-2 to TRBJ1-2; D not resolved. CDR1 and CDR2 (germline): SGHTA, FQGNSA. Deletions cut 2 bases from V and 6 bases from J, with 13 bases between. The CDR3 runs to 14 residues. The CDR3 bases are TGTGCCAGCAGCTTAATCCCCCCCATACATGGCTACACCTTC. It is translated as CASSLIPPIHGYTF.

This clone was seen just once. The rearrangement uses TRBV19 and TRBJ1-6, with no clear D. The CDR3 totals 13 residues. The germline V gene encodes CDR1 LNHDA and CDR2 SQIVND (reference sequence). Trimming pared 10 bases from V and 0 bases from J, leaving 7 bases between. The CDR3 nucleotides read TGTGCCACCAGAAGCTCCTATAATTCACCCCTCCACTTT. Protein: CATRSSYNSPLHF.

This rearrangement joins TRBV5-1 to TRBJ2-7; D is possibly TRBD1 (5 bases). Germline V gene lookup returns CDR1 SGHRS and CDR2 YFSETQ. V was pared by 0 bases and J by 3 bases, with 13 bases between. The CDR3 length is 15 residues. CDR3 nucleotide sequence: TGCGCCAGCAGCTTGGGGGGCACCTCCCTCTACGAGCAGTACTTC. Its protein is CASSLGGTSLYEQYF.

This chain connects TRBV7-3 to TRBJ2-5, with 9 bases that match TRBD1. Germline CDR1 reads SGHTA; CDR2 reads FQGTGA. This CDR3 has 15 amino acids. The V gene end was trimmed by 1 base and the J gene end by 4 bases; junction bases not matched to a gene: 4. In DNA form, the CDR3 reads TGTGCCAGCAGCTTAATGGGACAGGGTGCAGAGACCCAGTACTTC. Its protein is CASSLMGQGAETQYF.

The rearrangement uses TRBV7-3 and TRBJ2-7, with D perhaps matching TRBD1 (5 bases). V lost 2 bases and J 6 bases, leaving 11 bases between the germline ends. Germline V gene sequence: CDR1 SGHTA, CDR2 FQGTGA. The CDR3 is 13 residues long. The CDR3 coding sequence is TGTGCCAGCAGCTTAGGTACAGGCGGCGAGCAGTACTTC. It encodes CASSLGTGGEQYF.

This clone showed up just once. The sample has other DNA sequences that encode this CDR3 too. This chain links TRBV20-1 with TRBJ1-2, with D uncertain. The germline V and J ends were trimmed by 6 bases and 2 bases, with 7 bases remaining between them. Germline-derived CDR1 and CDR2 are DFQATT and SNEGSKA (reference sequence). The length of the CDR3 is 11 residues. DNA of the CDR3: TGCAGTGCCACAGAGAACTATGGCTACACCTTC. This gives the protein CSATENYGYTF.

The rearrangement uses TRBV9 and TRBJ2-1, with 7 bases fitting TRBD2. This CDR3 is built from 17 residues. J was trimmed by 2 bases and V by 0 bases; bases with no gene match: 8. Germline V gene lookup returns CDR1 SGDLS and CDR2 YYNGEE. Written as DNA, the CDR3 is TGTGCCAGCAGCGTAGGAGGCGGGAGTTCCCCCTACAATGAGCAGTTCTTC. Translated: CASSVGGGSSPYNEQFF.

V usage is TRBV27 and J usage is TRBJ1-2, with TRBD1 as a possible D gene (5 bases). This CDR3 region has 13 residues. Germline V CDR1 and CDR2: MNHEY, SMNVEV (reference sequence). With 2 bases removed from V and 3 bases from J, the gap between germline ends came to 7 bases. CDR3 sequence (DNA): TGTGCCAGCAGTTTAGCGGGGGACTATGGCTACACCTTC. As protein: CASSLAGDYGYTF.

This sequence joins TRBV7-2 and TRBJ1-3; possibly TRBD1 for D (5 bases). This CDR3 contains 16 residues. From germline, CDR1 is SGHTA and CDR2 FQGNSA. The V and J ends lost 4 bases and 1 base respectively, with 14 bases between them. Here the CDR3 DNA reads TGTGCCAGCAGCTCAGTGTCGGCAGGGTCTGGAAACACCATATATTTT. The encoded protein is CASSSVSAGSGNTIYF.

The chain recombines TRBV12-3 or TRBV12-4 with TRBJ2-1; 8 positions match TRBD1. There are 13 residues in the CDR3. V lost 3 bases, J lost 7 bases, and 2 bases stayed unmatched. CDR3 region: CASSFRGLNEQFF. For the CDR3, the DNA is TGTGCCAGCAGTTTCAGGGGGCTGAATGAGCAGTTCTTC.

The chain has TRBV28 and TRBJ1-2, with D tentatively TRBD1 (5 bases). This CDR3 is 17 amino acids long. Germline assignment: CDR1 MDHEN and CDR2 SYDVKM. The germline V and J ends were trimmed by 6 bases and 4 bases, with 24 bases remaining between them. The CDR3 here is CASSFILRVRDAYGYTF. Here the CDR3 DNA reads TGTGCCAGCAGCTTCATCCTCCGTGTCAGGGACGCCTATGGCTACACCTTC.

DNA of the CDR3: TGCGCCAGCAGTGAGACCTACATGACAGATACGCAGTATTTT. Amino acid sequence: CASSETYMTDTQYF. The genes are TRBV10-2 and TRBJ2-3; no clear D gene. The ends were cut back, 2 bases at V and 3 bases at J, with 9 bases in the middle. There are 14 residues in the CDR3. Germline V gene sequence: CDR1 WSHSY, CDR2 SAAADI.

The chain recombines TRBV3-1 (or the pseudogene TRBV3-2) with TRBJ2-7; TRBD2 aligns across 9 bases. The CDR3 has 15 amino acids. Germline V gene data show CDR1 as LGHDT and CDR2 as YNNKEL (reference sequence). V shed 4 bases, J shed 2 bases, and the junction held 6 bases outside the gene matches. CDR3 sequence: CASSLRLAATYEQYF. The CDR3 region has the DNA TGTGCCAGCAGCCTAAGACTAGCGGCCACCTACGAGCAGTACTTC.

This sequence joins TRBV29-1 and TRBJ1-2; 7 nucleotides agree with TRBD1. Unmatched junction bases numbered 9, after V lost 0 bases and J lost 8 bases. Germline assignment: CDR1 SQVTM and CDR2 ANQGSEA. CDR3 length: 14 amino acids. CDR3 bases: TGCAGCGTTGAAGACCCACAGGGGCGAGGGGGCTACACCTTC. Its translation: CSVEDPQGRGGYTF.

The chain combines TRBV7-9 with TRBJ2-5, with D unclear. The CDR3 runs to 11 residues. Trimming left V 5 bases short and J 3 bases short, with 4 bases between. CDR1 SEHNR and CDR2 FQNEAQ come from the germline V gene (reference sequence). The CDR3 region is CASSPKETQYF. As DNA, the CDR3 is TGTGCCAGCAGCCCCAAAGAGACCCAGTACTTC.